This T cell receptor (beta chain) was recorded in a study of shared clonotypes between healthy human individuals. Some clones are missing from TCRdb's copy, which holds only in-frame ones; the method was immunoSEQ multiplex PCR. Seen here are under 1 million clones, about 96% observed once, and the top ten hold approximately 0.2%. Germline V lookup: CDR1 SGHTA, CDR2 FQGNSA. The J segment lost 0 bases and the V segment lost 1 base, leaving 2 bases of the junction unmatched. This CDR3 is 16 amino acids long. Terminally differentiated effector memory CD45RA+ cells were excluded by CCR7 positive selection of CD45RO-negative cells.

The sequenced sample was naive CD8+ T cells sorted from blood. The receptor comes from a man aged 25-40 years in good health. This chain uses TRBV7-2 with TRBJ2-5, with TRBD1 matching over 10 bases. The DNA for the CDR3 is TGTGCCAGCAGCTTAGTGGACAGGGGGTACCAAGAGACCCAGTACTTC. It encodes CASSLVDRGYQETQYF.